One T cell receptor beta chain is described in this entry. The antigen remains undetermined. These data originate in a study of cytomegalovirus exposure and HLA in healthy donors. Study summary: Unique TCRs from HLA-typed donors, roughly 89 million of them, were held in an early data release. Study-level results: Across all donors, roughly uniform sequencing depth was an assumption of the presence/absence analyses. Researchers reported in a later analysis that a missense DCLRE1C variant was tied to TCR beta V- and J-gene trimming.

This CDR3 spans 14 amino acids. Germline values: CDR1 LGHNA, CDR2 YSLEER. Trimming left V 1 base short and J 8 bases short, with 14 bases between. Researchers ran the PCR with 60 Vbeta and 13 Jbeta primers. TCRdb's copy holds only in-frame clones and misses some; the assay was immunoSEQ multiplex PCR. The listing records 100,000 to 150,000 clones. Sequencing used PBMCs. The rearrangement uses TRBV4-3 and TRBJ1-1, with D maybe TRBD1 (6 bases). The sequence came from a man aged 25-45 years in good health and CMV-seronegative. CDR3 sequence: CASSQVILTGEAFF. The CDR3 DNA follows: TGCGCCAGCAGCCAAGTGATACTCACAGGGGAAGCTTTCTTT.